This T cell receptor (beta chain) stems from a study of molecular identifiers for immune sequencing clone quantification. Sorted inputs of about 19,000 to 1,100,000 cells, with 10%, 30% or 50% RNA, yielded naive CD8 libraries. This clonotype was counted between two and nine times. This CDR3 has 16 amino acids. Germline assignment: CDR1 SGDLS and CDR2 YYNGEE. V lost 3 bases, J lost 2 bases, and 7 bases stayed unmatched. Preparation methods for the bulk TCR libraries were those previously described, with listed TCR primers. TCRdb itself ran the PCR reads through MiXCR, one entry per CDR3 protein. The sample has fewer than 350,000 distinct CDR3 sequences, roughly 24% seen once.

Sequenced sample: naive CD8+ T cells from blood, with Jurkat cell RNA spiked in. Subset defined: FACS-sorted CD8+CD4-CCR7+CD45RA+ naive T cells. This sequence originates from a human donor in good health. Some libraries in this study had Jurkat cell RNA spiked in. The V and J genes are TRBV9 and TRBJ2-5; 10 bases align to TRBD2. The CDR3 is CASSGLAGGHQETQYF. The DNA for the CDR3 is TGTGCCAGCAGCGGATTAGCGGGGGGCCATCAAGAGACCCAGTACTTC.